This T cell receptor beta chain was profiled in a study of Graves' ophthalmopathy and Graves' hyperthyroidism. From RNA, the CDR3 regions of TCR beta chains were amplified and sequenced. The first round was an RT-PCR with HTBI primers, and the second round was a multiplex PCR. A single record per CDR3 protein comes from TCRdb applying MiXCR to the multiplex PCR reads. The sample holds roughly 700,000 distinct CDR3 sequences; 35% to 50% are singletons and the top ten take 44%. Study results and limitations: Progression of ophthalmopathy was predicted by the model with roughly 68% sensitivity and 72% to 85% specificity. Detected in blood as well were most expanded thyroid clonotypes with frequency above 0.001.

The CDR3 contains 16 residues. Per germline, CDR1 MNHEY and CDR2 SVGAGI. The V and J ends lost 3 bases and 0 bases respectively, with 12 bases between them. This clonotype was seen more than once but under ten times. Its specificity is unknown. The receptor was derived from an adult man with Graves' ophthalmopathy. The J gene is TRBJ1-5, the V gene TRBV6-5; TRBD1 might be the D (5 bases). Sequences were obtained from peripheral blood. CDR3 coding DNA: TGTGCCAGCAGTTATCAGCAGGGAGGTAGCAATCAGCCCCAGCATTTT. Amino acid sequence: CASSYQQGGSNQPQHF.